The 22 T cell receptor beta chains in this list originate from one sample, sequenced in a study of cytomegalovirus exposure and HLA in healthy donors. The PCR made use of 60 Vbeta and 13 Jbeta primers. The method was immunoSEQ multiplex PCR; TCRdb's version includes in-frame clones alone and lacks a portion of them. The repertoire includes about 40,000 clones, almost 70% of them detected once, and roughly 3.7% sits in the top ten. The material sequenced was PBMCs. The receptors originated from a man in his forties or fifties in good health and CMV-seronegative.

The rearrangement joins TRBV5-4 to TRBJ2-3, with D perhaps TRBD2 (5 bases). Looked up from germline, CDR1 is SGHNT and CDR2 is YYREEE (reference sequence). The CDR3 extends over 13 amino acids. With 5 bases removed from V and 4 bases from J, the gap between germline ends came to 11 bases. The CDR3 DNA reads TGTGCCAGCAGGTTCCCGGGGTCAGATACGCAGTATTTT. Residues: CASRFPGSDTQYF.

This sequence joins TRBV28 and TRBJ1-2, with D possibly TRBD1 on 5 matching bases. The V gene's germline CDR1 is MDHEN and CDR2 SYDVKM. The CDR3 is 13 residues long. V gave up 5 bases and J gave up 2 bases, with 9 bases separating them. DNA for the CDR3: TGTGCCAGCAGTGGGGCCGAAAACTATGGCTACACCTTC. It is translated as CASSGAENYGYTF.

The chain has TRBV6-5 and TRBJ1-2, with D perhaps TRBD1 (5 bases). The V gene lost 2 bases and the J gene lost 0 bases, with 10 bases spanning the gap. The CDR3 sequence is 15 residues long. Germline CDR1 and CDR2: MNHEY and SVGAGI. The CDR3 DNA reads TGTGCCAGCAGTTACGGGGGGGGGTCTAACTATGGCTACACCTTC. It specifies CASSYGGGSNYGYTF.

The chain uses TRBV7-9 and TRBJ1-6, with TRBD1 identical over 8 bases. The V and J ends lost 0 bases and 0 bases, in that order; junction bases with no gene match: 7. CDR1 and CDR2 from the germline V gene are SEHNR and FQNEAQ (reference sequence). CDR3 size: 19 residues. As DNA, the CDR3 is TGTGCCAGCAGCTTAGCGACAGGGGACACGAGCTCCTATAATTCACCCCTCCACTTT. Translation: CASSLATGDTSSYNSPLHF.

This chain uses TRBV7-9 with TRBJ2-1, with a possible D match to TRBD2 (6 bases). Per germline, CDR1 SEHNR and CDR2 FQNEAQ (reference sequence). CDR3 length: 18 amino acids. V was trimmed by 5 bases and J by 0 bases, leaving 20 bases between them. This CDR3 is CASSSLLGGDGSYNEQFF. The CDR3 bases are TGTGCCAGCAGCAGCCTTTTGGGCGGGGACGGCTCCTACAATGAGCAGTTCTTC. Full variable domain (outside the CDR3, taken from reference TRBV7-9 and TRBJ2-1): DTGVSQNPRHKITKRGQNVTFRCDPISEHNRLYWYRQTLGQGPEFLTYFQNEAQLEKSRLLSDRFSAERPKGSFSTLEIQRTEQGDSAMYLCASSSLLGGDGSYNEQFFGPGTRLTVL.

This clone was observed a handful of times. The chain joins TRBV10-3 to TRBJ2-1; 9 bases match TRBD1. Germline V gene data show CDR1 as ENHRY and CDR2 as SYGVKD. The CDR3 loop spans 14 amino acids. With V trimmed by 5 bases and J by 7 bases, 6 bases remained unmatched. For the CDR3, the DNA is TGTGCCATCAGTCCGGGACAGGGATTTAATGAGCAGTTCTTC. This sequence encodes CAISPGQGFNEQFF.

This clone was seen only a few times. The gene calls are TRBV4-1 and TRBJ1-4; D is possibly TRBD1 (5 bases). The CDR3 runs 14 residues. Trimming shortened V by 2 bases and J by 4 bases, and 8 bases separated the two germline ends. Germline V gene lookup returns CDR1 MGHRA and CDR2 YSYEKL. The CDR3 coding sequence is TGCGCCAGCAGCCAAAGCCAGGGTAATGAAAAACTGTTTTTT. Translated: CASSQSQGNEKLFF.

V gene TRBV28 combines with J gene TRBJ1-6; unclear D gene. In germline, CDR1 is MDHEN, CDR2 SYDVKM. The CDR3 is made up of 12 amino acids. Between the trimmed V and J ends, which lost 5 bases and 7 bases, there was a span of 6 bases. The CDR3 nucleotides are TGTGCCAGCAGTGTCACAAATTCACCCCTCCACTTT. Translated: CASSVTNSPLHF.

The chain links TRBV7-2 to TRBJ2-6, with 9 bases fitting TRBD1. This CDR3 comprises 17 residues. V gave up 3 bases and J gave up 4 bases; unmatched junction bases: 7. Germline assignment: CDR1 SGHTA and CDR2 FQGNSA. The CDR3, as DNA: TGTGCCAGCAGCTTGGCCGGGACAGGGATAGGGGCCAACGTCCTGACTTTC. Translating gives CASSLAGTGIGANVLTF.

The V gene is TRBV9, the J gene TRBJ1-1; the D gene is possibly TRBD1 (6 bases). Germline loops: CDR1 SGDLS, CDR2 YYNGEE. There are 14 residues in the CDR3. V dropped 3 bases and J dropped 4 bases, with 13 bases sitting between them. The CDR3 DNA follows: TGTGCCAGCAGCGCGGACCTGGGGGCCACTGAAGCTTTCTTT. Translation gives CASSADLGATEAFF. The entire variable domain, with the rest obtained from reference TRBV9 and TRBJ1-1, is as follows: DSGVTQTPKHLITATGQRVTLRCSPRSGDLSVYWYQQSLDQGLQFLIQYYNGEERAKGNILERFSAQQFPDLHSELNLSSLELGDSALYFCASSADLGATEAFFGQGTRLTVV.

The CDR3 region has the DNA TGTGCCAGCAGCTTTTCCGGAGGACAGCCCCAGCATTTT. It is translated as CASSFSGGQPQHF. This chain uses TRBV7-9 with TRBJ1-5; the D is unclear. Germline values: CDR1 SEHNR, CDR2 FQNEAQ (reference sequence). The CDR3 extends over 13 amino acids. V shed 3 bases and J shed 7 bases, with 10 bases lying between them.

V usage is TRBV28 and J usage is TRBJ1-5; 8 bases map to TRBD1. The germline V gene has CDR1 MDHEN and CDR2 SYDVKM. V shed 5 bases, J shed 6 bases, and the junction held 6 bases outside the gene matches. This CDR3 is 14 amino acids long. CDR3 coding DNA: TGTGCCAGCAGTGCGACAGGGGATACTCAGCCCCAGCATTTT. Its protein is CASSATGDTQPQHF.

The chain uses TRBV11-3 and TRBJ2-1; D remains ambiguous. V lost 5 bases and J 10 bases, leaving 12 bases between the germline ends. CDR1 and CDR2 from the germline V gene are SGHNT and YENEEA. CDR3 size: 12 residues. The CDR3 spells CASSPQDGEQFF. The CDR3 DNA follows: TGTGCCAGCAGCCCCCAGGATGGGGAGCAGTTCTTC. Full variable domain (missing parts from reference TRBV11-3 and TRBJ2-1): EAGVVQSPRYKIIEKKQPVAFWCNPISGHNTLYWYLQNLGQGPELLIRYENEEAVDDSQLPKDRFSAERLKGVDSTLKIQPAELGDSAVYLCASSPQDGEQFFGPGTRLTVL.

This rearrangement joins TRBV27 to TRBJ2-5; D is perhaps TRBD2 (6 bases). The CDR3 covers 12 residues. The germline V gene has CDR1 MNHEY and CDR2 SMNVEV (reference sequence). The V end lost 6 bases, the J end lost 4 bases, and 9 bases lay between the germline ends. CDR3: CASSPEGETQYF. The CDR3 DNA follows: TGTGCCAGCAGCCCGGAGGGAGAGACCCAGTACTTC.

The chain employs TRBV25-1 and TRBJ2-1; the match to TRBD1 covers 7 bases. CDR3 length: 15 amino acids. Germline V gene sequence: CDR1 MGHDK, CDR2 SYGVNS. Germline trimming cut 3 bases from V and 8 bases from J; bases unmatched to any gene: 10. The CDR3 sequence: CASSDIGTQGDEQFF. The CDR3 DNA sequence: TGTGCCAGCAGTGATATTGGGACCCAGGGGGATGAGCAGTTCTTC.

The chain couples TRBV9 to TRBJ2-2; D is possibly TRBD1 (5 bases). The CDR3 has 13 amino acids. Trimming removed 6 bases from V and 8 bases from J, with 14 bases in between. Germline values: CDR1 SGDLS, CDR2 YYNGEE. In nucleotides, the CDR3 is TGTGCCAGCACCTTGGGGCCGTCGGGGGAGCTGTTTTTT. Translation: CASTLGPSGELFF.

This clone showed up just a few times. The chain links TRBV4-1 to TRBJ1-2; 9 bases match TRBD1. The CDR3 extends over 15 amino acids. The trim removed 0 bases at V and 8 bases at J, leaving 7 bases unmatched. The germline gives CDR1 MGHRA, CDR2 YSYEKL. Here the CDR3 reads CASSQEGDRVPGYTF. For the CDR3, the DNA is TGCGCCAGCAGCCAAGAGGGGGACAGGGTCCCCGGCTACACCTTC.

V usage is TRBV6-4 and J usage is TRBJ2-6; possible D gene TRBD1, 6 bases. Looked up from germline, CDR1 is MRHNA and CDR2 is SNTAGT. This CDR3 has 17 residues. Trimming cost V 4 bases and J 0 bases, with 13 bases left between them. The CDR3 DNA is TGTGCCAGCAGTGGGTCGGACAGTCCCTCTGGGGCCAACGTCCTGACTTTC. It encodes CASSGSDSPSGANVLTF.

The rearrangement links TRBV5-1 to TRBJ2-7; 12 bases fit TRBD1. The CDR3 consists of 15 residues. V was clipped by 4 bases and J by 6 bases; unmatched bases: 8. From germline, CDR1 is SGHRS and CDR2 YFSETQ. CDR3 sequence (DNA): TGCGCCAGCAGCAACCGGGACAGGGGGCTTGGCGAGCAGTACTTC. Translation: CASSNRDRGLGEQYF.

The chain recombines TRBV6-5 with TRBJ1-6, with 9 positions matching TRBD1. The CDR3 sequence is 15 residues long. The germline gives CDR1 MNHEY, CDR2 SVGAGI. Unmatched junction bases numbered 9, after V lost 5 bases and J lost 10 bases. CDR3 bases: TGTGCCAGCAGTAGATCGGGACAGGGTCTGTCACCCCTCCACTTT. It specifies CASSRSGQGLSPLHF.

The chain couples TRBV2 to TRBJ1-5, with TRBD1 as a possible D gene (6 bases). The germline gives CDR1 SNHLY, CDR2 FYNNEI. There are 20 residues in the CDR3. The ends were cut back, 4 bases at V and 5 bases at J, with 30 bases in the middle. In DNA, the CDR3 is TGTGCCAGCAGTGTCCTAGGGGGACGTCTTACTCTATCAGAAGATCAGCCCCAGCATTTT. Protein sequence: CASSVLGGRLTLSEDQPQHF.

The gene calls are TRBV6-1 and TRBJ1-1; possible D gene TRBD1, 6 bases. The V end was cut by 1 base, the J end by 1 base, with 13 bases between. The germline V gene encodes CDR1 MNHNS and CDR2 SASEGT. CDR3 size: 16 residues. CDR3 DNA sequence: TGTGCCAGCAGTGAAGGAACAGGGCAGGGGAACACTGAAGCTTTCTTT. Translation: CASSEGTGQGNTEAFF.